Below, 18 T cell receptor beta chains from the same sample are listed, as sequenced in a study of neurological immune-mediated disorders. TCRdb re-called the 5' RACE reads through MiXCR, storing one row per CDR3 protein. The repertoire holds about 95,000 distinct CDR3 sequences, with 3.5% to 4% as singletons. Sequencing used PBMCs. The receptors were gathered from a young woman with multiple sclerosis.

Ten or more counts support this clonotype. The chain has TRBV30 and TRBJ2-7; D is uncertain. The CDR3 totals 15 residues. V was trimmed by 0 bases and J by 2 bases, leaving 14 bases between them. Germline assignment: CDR1 GTSNPN and CDR2 SVGIG (reference sequence). CDR3 sequence (DNA): TGTGCCTGGAGTGTAGGGCGACTTGTACCCTACGAGCAGTACTTC. It yields the protein CAWSVGRLVPYEQYF.

This clonotype has ten or more counts. The chain carries TRBV5-6 and TRBJ1-1; a possible D gene is TRBD1 (5 bases). CDR3 length: 13 residues. The V end lost 5 bases, the J end lost 3 bases, and 11 bases lay between the germline ends. Germline CDR1 SGHDT, CDR2 YYEEEE. This CDR3 reads CASSPGFYTEAFF. The DNA of the CDR3 is TGTGCCAGCAGTCCAGGGTTTTACACTGAAGCTTTCTTT.

This clonotype was detected many times. The genes are TRBV7-9 and TRBJ2-3; 11 bases match TRBD1. J lost 6 bases, V lost 4 bases, and 6 bases had no gene match. CDR1 is SEHNR, CDR2 FQNEAQ, per germline (reference sequence). This CDR3 spans 15 amino acids. The CDR3 region has the DNA TGTGCCAGCAGCTCGGGACAGGGGGTGTTGGATACGCAGTATTTT. As protein: CASSSGQGVLDTQYF.

This clonotype was counted many times. This chain uses TRBV5-1 with TRBJ1-4; 8 bases fit TRBD1. The V gene end was trimmed by 1 base and the J gene end by 3 bases; junction bases not matched to a gene: 5. Germline V gives CDR1 SGHRS, CDR2 YFSETQ. This CDR3 comprises 16 residues. CDR3 bases: TGCGCCAGCAGCTTGACAGGGGGTTCGTCTAATGAAAAACTGTTTTTT. Its protein is CASSLTGGSSNEKLFF.

This clonotype was seen at least ten times. Relative to the germline gene, one junction end is altered; a read error may explain this. V is TRBV27 and J is TRBJ1-2, with no clear D. The V gene's germline CDR1 is MNHEY and CDR2 SMNVEV (reference sequence). The CDR3 runs to 14 residues. The CDR3 loop reads CASRLSTASYGYTF. The DNA for the CDR3 is TGTGCCAGCAGATTATCCACAGCATCCTATGGCTACACCTTC.

This clonotype was picked up many times. This sequence joins TRBV6-5 and TRBJ2-7; tentative D call: TRBD2 (5 bases). Trimming removed 0 bases at V and 4 bases at J, with 7 bases between. The CDR3 totals 13 residues. Germline V gene data show CDR1 as MNHEY and CDR2 as SVGAGI. CDR3 region: CASSYSGVYEQYF. In DNA form, the CDR3 reads TGTGCCAGCAGTTACTCGGGAGTGTACGAGCAGTACTTC.

This clonotype was detected ten times or more. CDR3 nucleotides: TGTGCCAGCAGCTTAGGGACAGACTACAATGAGCAGTTCTTC. Translated: CASSLGTDYNEQFF. The rearrangement uses TRBV7-2 and TRBJ2-1; TRBD1 might be the D (6 bases). Germline V lookup: CDR1 SGHTA, CDR2 FQGNSA. The CDR3 spans 14 residues. Trimming removed 1 base from V and 3 bases from J, with 7 bases in between. Together with reference TRBV7-2 and TRBJ2-1, the CDR3 gives the full variable domain: GAGVSQSPSNKVTEKGKDVELRCDPISGHTALYWYRQSLGQGLEFLIYFQGNSAPDKSGLPSDRFSAERTGGSVSTLTIQRTQQEDSAVYLCASSLGTDYNEQFFGPGTRLTVL.

In this sample, this clonotype turned up many times. This chain uses TRBV20-1 with TRBJ2-7, with TRBD2 matching 8 bases. Trimming at V came to 3 bases and at J to 2 bases, leaving 9 bases not matched to a gene. The CDR3 length is 15 residues. Germline loops: CDR1 DFQATT, CDR2 SNEGSKA (reference sequence). CDR3 DNA sequence: TGCAGTGCTAGGACTGCTAGCGGGTCGACCTACGAGCAGTACTTC. Translated: CSARTASGSTYEQYF.

In this sample, this clonotype turned up many times. The chain employs TRBV18 and TRBJ2-1, with 11 nucleotides matching TRBD2. Germline trimming cut 3 bases from V and 7 bases from J; bases unmatched to any gene: 2. The CDR3 length is 14 residues. The germline V gene encodes CDR1 KGHSH and CDR2 LQKENI. The CDR3 DNA sequence: TGTGCCAGCTCACCTGCTAGCGGGGGGAATGAGCAGTTCTTC. Its protein is CASSPASGGNEQFF. Complete variable domain (other parts from reference TRBV18 and TRBJ2-1): NAGVMQNPRHLVRRRGQEARLRCSPMKGHSHVYWYRQLPEEGLKFMVYLQKENIIDESGMPKERFSAEFPKEGPSILRIQQVVRGDSAAYFCASSPASGGNEQFFGPGTRLTVL.

The sample holds many counts of this clonotype. J is TRBJ2-3 and V is TRBV7-2; TRBD2 might be the D (6 bases). Germline assignment: CDR1 SGHTA and CDR2 FQGNSA. V was pared by 5 bases and J by 0 bases, with 24 bases between. This CDR3 has 19 residues. The CDR3 spells CASSQVAREIWGSTDTQYF. In nucleotides, the CDR3 is TGTGCCAGCAGCCAAGTCGCACGGGAGATTTGGGGTAGCACAGATACGCAGTATTTT.

This clonotype was seen many times. The rearrangement joins TRBV12-3 or TRBV12-4 to TRBJ2-7; a weak D match, TRBD2 (5 bases). Trimming pared 7 bases from V and 6 bases from J, leaving 19 bases between. The CDR3 loop spans 14 amino acids. As DNA, the CDR3 is TGTGCCAGCACCCGGAGTTTACTAGTATCCGAGCAGTACTTC. Protein product: CASTRSLLVSEQYF.

This clonotype was seen repeatedly, ten times or more. The V call is TRBV12-3 or TRBV12-4, the J call TRBJ2-6; D is perhaps TRBD1 (6 bases). V was clipped by 5 bases and J by 4 bases, with 15 bases between them. This CDR3 has 16 amino acids. This chain's CDR3 is CASSPTGISGANVLTF. CDR3 DNA: TGTGCCAGCAGTCCAACAGGGATAAGCGGGGCCAACGTCCTGACTTTC.

The CDR3 DNA reads as TGTGCCAGCAGTTTTCCAGGGGGCTACAATGAGCAGTTCTTC. Translated, it gives CASSFPGGYNEQFF. This rearrangement joins TRBV12-3 or TRBV12-4 to TRBJ2-1; 7 bases are a match to TRBD1. This CDR3 has 14 amino acids. Losses at the gene ends were 3 bases for V and 3 bases for J; bases not matched to a gene: 2.

This clonotype was seen repeatedly, ten times or more. A read error may explain this, as a much larger clone is one base away. The chain links TRBV9 to TRBJ2-5, with a possible D match to TRBD2 (6 bases). The V and J ends lost 3 bases and 0 bases respectively, with 12 bases between them. This CDR3 contains 15 residues. Looked up from germline, CDR1 is SGDLS and CDR2 is YYNGEE. CDR3 residues: CASSERGGYQETQYF. For the CDR3, the DNA is TGTGCCAGCAGCGAAAGAGGAGGGTACCAAGAGACCCAGTACTTC.

This clonotype was seen many times. The CDR3 region has the DNA TGTGCCAGCAGTCCAACTAGGCACGAGCAGTACTTC. Its protein is CASSPTRHEQYF. The rearrangement links TRBV12-3 or TRBV12-4 to TRBJ2-7; maybe TRBD2 (5 bases). The CDR3 runs to 12 residues. V was pared by 5 bases and J by 5 bases, with 10 bases between.

Many counts were recorded for this clonotype. The chain carries TRBV20-1 and TRBJ2-2; 9 bases are shared with TRBD1. CDR1 is DFQATT and CDR2 is SNEGSKA in the germline V gene (reference sequence). The CDR3 runs to 15 residues. Trimming took 4 bases from V and 5 from J; bases not matched to a gene: 8. CDR3 in DNA: TGCAGTGCTACCAATCCGGGACAGGGAACCGGGGAGCTGTTTTTT. Amino acid sequence: CSATNPGQGTGELFF.

There are many counts of this clonotype. The chain links TRBV4-1 to TRBJ2-7; D remains unclear. CDR1 MGHRA and CDR2 YSYEKL come from the germline V gene. This CDR3 has 11 residues. Trimming took off 1 base at V and 5 bases at J, with 3 bases between the two ends. As DNA, the CDR3 is TGCGCCAGCAGCCAAGGGAACGAGCAGTACTTC. As protein: CASSQGNEQYF.

This clonotype was detected ten times or more. This rearrangement joins TRBV9 to TRBJ1-2; tentatively, D is TRBD1 (5 bases). The CDR3 has 14 amino acids. V was clipped by 9 bases and J by 6 bases, with 21 bases between them. Germline CDR1 and CDR2: SGDLS and YYNGEE. CDR3 protein: CAINEGSSGDGYTF. CDR3 nucleotide sequence: TGTGCCATCAACGAGGGGTCCTCAGGTGATGGCTACACCTTC.